The T cell receptor beta chain described here comes from a study of CD8 T cells in ankylosing spondylitis. Notes on the study in general: Blood of patients with ankylosing spondylitis appeared to be characterized by a TCR beta motif of about 8 highly homologous variants.

In this sample, this clonotype turned up many times. The antigen is not known. TCRdb ran MiXCR on the 5' RACE reads and lists one entry per CDR3 protein. The table includes hundreds of thousands of distinct CDR3 sequences, 12% detected once. The germline V and J ends were trimmed by 4 bases and 3 bases, with 7 bases remaining between them. The V gene's germline CDR1 is SQVTM and CDR2 ANQGSEA. The CDR3 spans 13 residues. The sequence derives from a male donor with ankylosing spondylitis. The rearrangement uses TRBV29-1 and TRBJ2-6; no clear D gene. The sample consisted of blood, either unsorted or a sorted T cell fraction (not recorded which). The CDR3 here is CSVGSLGANVLTF. In DNA, the CDR3 is TGCAGCGTTGGATCTCTTGGGGCCAACGTCCTGACTTTC.